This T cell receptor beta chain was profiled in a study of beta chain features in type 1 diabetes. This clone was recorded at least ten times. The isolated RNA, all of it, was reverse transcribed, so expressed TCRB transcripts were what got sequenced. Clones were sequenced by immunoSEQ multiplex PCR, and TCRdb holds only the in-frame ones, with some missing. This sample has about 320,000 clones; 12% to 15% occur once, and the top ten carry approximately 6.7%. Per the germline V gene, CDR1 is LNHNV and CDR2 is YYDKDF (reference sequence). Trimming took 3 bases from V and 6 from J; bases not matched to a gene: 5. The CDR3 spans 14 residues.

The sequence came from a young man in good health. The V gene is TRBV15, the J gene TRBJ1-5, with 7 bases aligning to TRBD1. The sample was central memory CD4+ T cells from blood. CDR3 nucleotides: TGTGCCACCAGCAGGGCACAGGGGATTCAGCCCCAGCATTTT. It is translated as CATSRAQGIQPQHF.